This T cell receptor beta chain came from a study of blood T cell repertoires in COVID-19. Study information: Sites in the United States, Italy and Spain provided acute and convalescent COVID-19 samples. T cells, B-cell-depleted T cells, or PBMCs supplied cDNA or gDNA.

Per the original methods: Quantification of nucleated cells was approximated via reference gene primer amplification. The table came from immunoSEQ multiplex PCR; TCRdb's copy has only in-frame clones and leaves some out. That table is the source of V, J and clone size, and D and trimming were worked out from the DNA. Here the sample spans around 300,000 clones, about 85% being singletons. Trimming removed 2 bases from V and 2 bases from J; junction bases left unmatched: 0. The CDR3 length is 14 residues. CDR1 is MDHEN, CDR2 SYDVKM, per germline. In this sample, this clone turned up once. This sequence was found in a human donor in a cohort sampled during active COVID-19. The chain is built from TRBV28 and TRBJ2-1; 7 bases fit TRBD2. The sequenced material came from peripheral blood. The DNA for the CDR3 is TGTGCCAGCAGTTTAGGGGGGGCCTACAATGAGCAGTTCTTC. Amino acid sequence: CASSLGGAYNEQFF.